This record concerns one TCR beta chain sequence. The data originate from a study of blood T cell repertoires in COVID-19. Germline values: CDR1 SQVTM, CDR2 ANQGSEA. This CDR3 spans 12 amino acids. After removal of 3 bases from V and 7 bases from J, the junction contained 3 bases not matched to a gene. Profiled with immunoSEQ multiplex PCR; TCRdb holds only in-frame clones, not every one. The table includes 95,000 to 110,000 clones, roughly 90% detected once. This chain connects TRBV29-1 to TRBJ2-1; TRBD1 matches 7 bases. This clonotype was obtained from a man aged 40-55 years with active or convalescent COVID-19. Sequenced material: peripheral blood. The CDR3 nucleotides read TGCAGCGTTGATAACAGGGGAAATGAGCAGTTCTTC. As protein: CSVDNRGNEQFF.